This T cell receptor (beta chain) was obtained from a study of blood T cell repertoires in COVID-19. On the study more broadly: PBMCs, B-cell-depleted T cells, or T cells were the source of the cDNA or gDNA that made up the material.

This CDR3 spans 15 amino acids. V dropped 5 bases and J dropped 5; count of bases not matched to a gene: 7. In germline, CDR1 is LNHDA, CDR2 SQIVND (reference sequence). Original processing notes: Cell counts per sample came from amplifying reference gene primers. Using immunoSEQ multiplex PCR, the repertoire was profiled, and TCRdb retains in-frame clones only, with some absent. The V and J calls and the clone size are those of that table, but D and trimming were determined from the DNA. The sample lists some 86,000 clones; 80% to 95% were seen once. The TCR comes from a human donor with active COVID-19. The donor label of this sample is uncertain. The chain employs TRBV19 and TRBJ1-5; 9 positions agree with TRBD1. Sequenced material: peripheral blood. The CDR3 spells CASSVGTGLDQPQHF. As DNA, the CDR3 is TGTGCCAGTAGTGTAGGGACAGGGCTGGATCAGCCCCAGCATTTT.